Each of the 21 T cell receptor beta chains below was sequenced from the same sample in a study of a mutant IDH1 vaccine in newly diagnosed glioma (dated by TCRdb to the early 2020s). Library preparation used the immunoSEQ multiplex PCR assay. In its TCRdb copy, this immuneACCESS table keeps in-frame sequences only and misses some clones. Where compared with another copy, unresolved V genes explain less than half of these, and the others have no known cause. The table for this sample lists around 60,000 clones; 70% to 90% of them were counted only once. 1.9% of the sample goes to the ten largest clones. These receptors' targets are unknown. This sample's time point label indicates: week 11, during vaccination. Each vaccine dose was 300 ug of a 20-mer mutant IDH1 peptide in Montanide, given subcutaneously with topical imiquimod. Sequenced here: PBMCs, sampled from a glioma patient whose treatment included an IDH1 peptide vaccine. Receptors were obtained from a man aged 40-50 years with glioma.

CDR3 nucleotide sequence: TGTGCCAGCAGTGAAGGACGGCATAATAATTCACCCCTCCACTTT. It specifies CASSEGRHNNSPLHF. V is TRBV6-1 and J is TRBJ1-6, with D hard to call. Looked up from germline, CDR1 is MNHNS and CDR2 is SASEGT. The CDR3 is 15 amino acids. The V and J ends lost 1 base and 5 bases respectively, with 9 bases between them.

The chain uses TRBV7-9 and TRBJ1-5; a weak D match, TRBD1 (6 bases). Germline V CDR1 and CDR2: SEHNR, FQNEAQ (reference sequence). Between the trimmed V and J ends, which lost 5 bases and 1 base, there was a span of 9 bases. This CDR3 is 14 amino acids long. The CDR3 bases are TGTGCCAGCAGCCTCGGACAGAGCAATCAGCCCCAGCATTTT. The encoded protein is CASSLGQSNQPQHF.

The CDR3, as DNA: TGTGCCAGCAGTGCAATGGGGGGGTTTAATTCACCCCTCCACTTT. Translation: CASSAMGGFNSPLHF. The J gene is TRBJ1-6, the V gene TRBV2; tentative D call: TRBD1 (5 bases). CDR3 length equals 15 residues. Deletions cut 4 bases from V and 6 bases from J, with 13 bases between. CDR1 is SNHLY and CDR2 is FYNNEI in the germline V gene.

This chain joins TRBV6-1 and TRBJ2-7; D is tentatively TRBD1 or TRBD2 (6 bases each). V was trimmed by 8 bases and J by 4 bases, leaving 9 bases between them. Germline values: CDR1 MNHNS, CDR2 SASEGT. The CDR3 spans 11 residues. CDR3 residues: CASQGTYEQYV. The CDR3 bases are TGTGCCAGCCAGGGGACTTACGAGCAGTACGTC.

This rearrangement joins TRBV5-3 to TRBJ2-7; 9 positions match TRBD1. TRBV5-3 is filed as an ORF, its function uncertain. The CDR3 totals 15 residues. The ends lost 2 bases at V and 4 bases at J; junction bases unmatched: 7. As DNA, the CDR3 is TGTGCCAGAAGCTTAAAGGACAGGGGCACGTACGAGCAGTACTTC. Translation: CARSLKDRGTYEQYF.

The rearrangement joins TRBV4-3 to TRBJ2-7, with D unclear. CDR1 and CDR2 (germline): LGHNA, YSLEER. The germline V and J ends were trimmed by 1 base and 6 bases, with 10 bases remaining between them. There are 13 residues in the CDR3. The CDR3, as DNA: TGCGCCAGCAGCCAAGCCCGAGGTGGCGAGCAGTACTTC. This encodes CASSQARGGEQYF.

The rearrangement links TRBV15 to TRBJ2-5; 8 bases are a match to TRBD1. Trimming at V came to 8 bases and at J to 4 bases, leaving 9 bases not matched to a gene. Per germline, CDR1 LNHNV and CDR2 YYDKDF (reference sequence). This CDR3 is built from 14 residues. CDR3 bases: TGTGCCACCTCAGGGGGCTATCTCGGAGAGACCCAGTACTTC. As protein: CATSGGYLGETQYF.

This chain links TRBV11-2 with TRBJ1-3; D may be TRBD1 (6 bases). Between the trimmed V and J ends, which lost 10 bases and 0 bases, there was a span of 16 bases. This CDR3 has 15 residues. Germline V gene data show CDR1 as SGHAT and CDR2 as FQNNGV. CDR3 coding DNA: TGTGCCACTTCGACGGCGGGGGCCTCTGGAAACACCATATATTTT. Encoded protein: CATSTAGASGNTIYF.

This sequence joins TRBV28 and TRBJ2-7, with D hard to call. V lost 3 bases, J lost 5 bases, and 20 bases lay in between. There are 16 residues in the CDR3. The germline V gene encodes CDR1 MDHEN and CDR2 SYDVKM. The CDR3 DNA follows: TGTGCCAGCAGTTTTTCTGGGCAGTGGAGCTTCCACGAGCAGTACTTC. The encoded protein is CASSFSGQWSFHEQYF.

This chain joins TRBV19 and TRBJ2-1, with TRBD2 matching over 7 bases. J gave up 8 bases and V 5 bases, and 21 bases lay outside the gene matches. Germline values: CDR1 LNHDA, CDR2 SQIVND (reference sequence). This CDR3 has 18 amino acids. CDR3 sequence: CASSVGFRGRLAVDEQFF. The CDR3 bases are TGTGCCAGTAGTGTAGGTTTCAGAGGGAGACTAGCAGTCGATGAGCAGTTCTTC.

The DNA of the CDR3 is TGTGCCATCAGTGAGACAGGGTACAATGAGCAGTTCTTC. Residues: CAISETGYNEQFF. This chain connects TRBV10-3 to TRBJ2-1; D possibly corresponds to TRBD1 (6 bases). Germline values: CDR1 ENHRY, CDR2 SYGVKD. Trimming cost V 2 bases and J 4 bases, with 6 bases left between them. CDR3 size: 13 residues.

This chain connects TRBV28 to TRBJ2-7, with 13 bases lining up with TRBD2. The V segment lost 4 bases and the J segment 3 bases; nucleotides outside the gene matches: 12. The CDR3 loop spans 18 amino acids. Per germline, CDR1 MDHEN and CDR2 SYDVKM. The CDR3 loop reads CASSWEAGTSGTRYEQYF. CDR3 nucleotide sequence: TGTGCCAGCAGTTGGGAAGCCGGGACTAGCGGGACTCGCTACGAGCAGTACTTC.

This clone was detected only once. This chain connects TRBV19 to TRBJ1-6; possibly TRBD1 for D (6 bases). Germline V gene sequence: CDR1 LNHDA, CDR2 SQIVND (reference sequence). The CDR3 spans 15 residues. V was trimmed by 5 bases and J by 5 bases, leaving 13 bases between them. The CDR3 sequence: CASSASQGNNSPLHF. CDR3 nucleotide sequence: TGTGCCAGTAGTGCGTCACAGGGAAATAATTCACCCCTCCACTTT.

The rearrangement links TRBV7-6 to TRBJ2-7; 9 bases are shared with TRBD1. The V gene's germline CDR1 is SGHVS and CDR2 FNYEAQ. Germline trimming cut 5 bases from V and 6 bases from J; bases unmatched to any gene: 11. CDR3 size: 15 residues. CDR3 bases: TGTGCCAGCAGCCGGGGGACAGGGAACGCCGGCGAGCAGTACTTC. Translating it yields CASSRGTGNAGEQYF. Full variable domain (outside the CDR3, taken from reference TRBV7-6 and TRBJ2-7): GAGVSQSPRYKVTKRGQDVALRCDPISGHVSLYWYRQALGQGPEFLTYFNYEAQQDKSGLPNDRFSAERPEGSISTLTIQRTEQRDSAMYRCASSRGTGNAGEQYFGPGTRLTVT.

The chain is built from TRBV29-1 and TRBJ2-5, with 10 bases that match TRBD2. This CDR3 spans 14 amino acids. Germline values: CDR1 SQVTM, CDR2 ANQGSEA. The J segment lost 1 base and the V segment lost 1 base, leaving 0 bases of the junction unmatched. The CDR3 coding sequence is TGCAGCGTTGAAGGGACTAGCGGCCAAGAGACCCAGTACTTC. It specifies CSVEGTSGQETQYF.

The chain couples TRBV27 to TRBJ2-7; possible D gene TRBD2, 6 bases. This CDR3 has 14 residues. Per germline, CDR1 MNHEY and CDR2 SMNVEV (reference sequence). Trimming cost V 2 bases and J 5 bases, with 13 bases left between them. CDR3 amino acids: CASSLRRTNHEQYV. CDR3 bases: TGTGCCAGCAGTTTACGGCGGACTAACCACGAGCAGTACGTC.

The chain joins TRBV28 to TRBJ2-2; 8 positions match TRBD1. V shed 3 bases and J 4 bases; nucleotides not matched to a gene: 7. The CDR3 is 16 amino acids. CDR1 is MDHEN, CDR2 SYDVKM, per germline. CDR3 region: CASSLGRGLLTGELFF. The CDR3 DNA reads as TGTGCCAGCAGTTTGGGCAGGGGGCTCCTCACCGGGGAGCTGTTTTTT. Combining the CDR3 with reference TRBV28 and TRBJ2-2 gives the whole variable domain DVKVTQSSRYLVKRTGEKVFLECVQDMDHENMFWYRQDPGLGLRLIYFSYDVKMKEKGDIPEGYSVSREKKERFSLILESASTNQTSMYLCASSLGRGLLTGELFFGEGSRLTVL.

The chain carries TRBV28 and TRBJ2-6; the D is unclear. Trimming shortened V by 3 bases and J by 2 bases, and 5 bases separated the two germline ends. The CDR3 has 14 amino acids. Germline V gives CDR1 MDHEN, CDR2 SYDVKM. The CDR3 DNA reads TGTGCCAGCAGTTTTTATGCTGGGGCCAACGTCCTGACTTTC. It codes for CASSFYAGANVLTF.

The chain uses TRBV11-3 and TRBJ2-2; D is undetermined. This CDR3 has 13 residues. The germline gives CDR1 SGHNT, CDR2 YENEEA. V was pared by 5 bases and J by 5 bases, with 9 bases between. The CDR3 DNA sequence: TGTGCCAGCAGCCCCACCCATACCGGGGAGCTGTTTTTT. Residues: CASSPTHTGELFF.

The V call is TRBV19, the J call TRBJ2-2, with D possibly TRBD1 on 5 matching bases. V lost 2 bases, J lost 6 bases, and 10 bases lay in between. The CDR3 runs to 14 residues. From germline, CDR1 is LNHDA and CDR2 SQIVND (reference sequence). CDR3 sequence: CASSIRQIPGELFF. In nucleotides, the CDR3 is TGTGCCAGTAGTATAAGACAGATCCCCGGGGAGCTGTTTTTT.

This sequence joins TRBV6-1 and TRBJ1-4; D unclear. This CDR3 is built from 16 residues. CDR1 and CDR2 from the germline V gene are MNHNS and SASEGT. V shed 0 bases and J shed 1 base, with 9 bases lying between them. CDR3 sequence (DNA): TGTGCCAGCAGTGAAGCGCTTCGGGGAACTAATGAAAAACTGTTTTTT. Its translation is CASSEALRGTNEKLFF.